One sample yielded the 18 T cell receptor beta chains listed below, sequenced in a study of blood T cells in healthy people across ages. A second PCR, run for roughly 7 to 11 cycles, used a sample-barcoded 5' primer plus a J-beta primer mix. TCRdb reprocessed the 5' RACE reads via MiXCR and lists one record per CDR3 protein. Among fewer than 1 million distinct CDR3 sequences, around 45% were seen once, and the ten largest hold about 19%. Specimen: blood. The source is a man between 60 and 75 years old in good health.

The J gene is TRBJ1-6, the V gene TRBV7-2; D unresolved. The CDR3 extends over 17 amino acids. Germline lookup yields CDR1 SGHTA and CDR2 FQGNSA. V was shortened by 0 bases and J by 12 bases, with 21 bases between the two germline ends. The CDR3 DNA follows: TGTGCCAGCAGCTTAGCGACCCCCACGGGTCTTGGTAAACCCCTCCACTTT. Its translation: CASSLATPTGLGKPLHF.

This clonotype is a singleton in its sample. The chain is built from TRBV28 and TRBJ1-1; D is perhaps TRBD1 (5 bases). The CDR3 sequence is 13 residues long. V was cut by 8 bases and J by 0 bases, with 10 bases left in between. CDR1 is MDHEN, CDR2 SYDVKM, per germline. Written as DNA, the CDR3 is TGTGCCAGCTGGAGGGGCATGAACACTGAAGCTTTCTTT. Amino acids: CASWRGMNTEAFF.

The chain is built from TRBV5-1 and TRBJ2-1, with 9 bases that match TRBD1. V trimming: 3 bases; J trimming: 5 bases; junction bases outside the gene matches: 3. Germline CDR1 reads SGHRS; CDR2 reads YFSETQ. This CDR3 has 14 amino acids. This chain's CDR3 is CASSSRQGDNEQFF. CDR3 DNA sequence: TGCGCCAGCAGCTCCAGACAGGGGGACAATGAGCAGTTCTTC.

The chain recombines TRBV6-6 with TRBJ2-2; D is unresolved. V was cut by 0 bases and J by 1 base, with 3 bases left in between. The germline CDR1 and CDR2 sequences are MNHNY and SVGAGI (reference sequence). This CDR3 spans 14 amino acids. Here the CDR3 reads CASSYSLNTGELFF. The CDR3 DNA reads as TGTGCCAGCAGTTACTCCCTGAACACCGGGGAGCTGTTTTTT.

In this sample, this clonotype turned up a few times. The CDR3 loop reads CSARLVGTYGEQYF. Written as DNA, the CDR3 is TGCAGTGCTAGGCTCGTGGGGACCTACGGAGAGCAGTACTTC. The chain has TRBV20-1 and TRBJ2-5, with D perhaps matching TRBD1 or TRBD2 (5 bases each). The V and J ends lost 3 bases and 11 bases respectively, with 22 bases between them. The germline gives CDR1 DFQATT, CDR2 SNEGSKA (reference sequence). The CDR3 extends over 14 amino acids.

This clonotype was picked up a small number of times. V usage is TRBV4-3 and J usage is TRBJ1-1; D is ambiguous. The CDR3 is made up of 16 amino acids. CDR1 and CDR2 (germline): LGHNA, YSLEER. V was trimmed by 0 bases and J by 1 base, leaving 12 bases between them. CDR3: CASSQDIPGGNTEAFF. The CDR3 DNA reads as TGCGCCAGCAGCCAAGATATTCCGGGAGGGAACACTGAAGCTTTCTTT.

V usage is TRBV18 and J usage is TRBJ2-7; D remains ambiguous. Germline V gene sequence: CDR1 KGHSH, CDR2 LQKENI. Trimming took off 2 bases at V and 0 bases at J, with 8 bases between the two ends. The CDR3 covers 14 residues. CDR3 nucleotides: TGTGCCAGCTCACCAGAGGCAGTCTCCTACGAGCAGTACTTC. Amino acids: CASSPEAVSYEQYF. Using reference TRBV18 and TRBJ2-7 for the parts outside the CDR3, the full variable domain is NAGVMQNPRHLVRRRGQEARLRCSPMKGHSHVYWYRQLPEEGLKFMVYLQKENIIDESGMPKERFSAEFPKEGPSILRIQQVVRGDSAAYFCASSPEAVSYEQYFGPGTRLTVT.

The chain is built from TRBV24-1 and TRBJ2-3, with 13 bases that match TRBD2. Germline CDR1 and CDR2: KGHDR and SFDVKD. Trimming cost V 3 bases and J 2 bases; bases outside gene matches: 4. The CDR3 spans 17 residues. The CDR3 nucleotides are TGTGCCACCAGTGATCCGGGACTAGCGGGGAACACAGATACGCAGTATTTT. Translated, it gives CATSDPGLAGNTDTQYF.

The chain joins TRBV12-3 or TRBV12-4 to TRBJ2-7; the match to TRBD1 covers 10 bases. CDR3 length: 14 amino acids. Trimming cost V 3 bases and J 4 bases; bases outside gene matches: 3. This CDR3 reads CASSLRTGGYEQYF. Here the CDR3 DNA reads TGTGCCAGCAGTTTGAGGACAGGGGGATACGAGCAGTACTTC.

This clonotype has more than one count but fewer than ten. This sequence joins TRBV15 and TRBJ1-6; D gene unclear. Per the germline V gene, CDR1 is LNHNV and CDR2 is YYDKDF (reference sequence). The CDR3 length is 13 residues. Trimming cost V 0 bases and J 11 bases, with 8 bases left between them. CDR3 nucleotide sequence: TGTGCCACCAGCAGAGATACCAGCACACCCCTCCACTTT. Translation gives CATSRDTSTPLHF.

Only a few counts were recorded for this clonotype. The V and J genes are TRBV12-3 or TRBV12-4 and TRBJ2-5; 7 bases agree with TRBD2. CDR3 size: 14 residues. With V trimmed by 6 bases and J by 1 base, 5 bases remained unmatched. CDR3 sequence reads: CASRKAGVQETQYF. In nucleotides, the CDR3 is TGTGCCAGCAGAAAGGCGGGGGTCCAAGAGACCCAGTACTTC.

The chain employs TRBV15 and TRBJ2-7, with 7 bases identical to TRBD1. The germline gives CDR1 LNHNV, CDR2 YYDKDF (reference sequence). This CDR3 region has 16 residues. V gave up 6 bases and J gave up 7 bases; unmatched junction bases: 18. The CDR3 sequence is CATSPTMLDRESEQYF. CDR3 nucleotide sequence: TGTGCCACCAGTCCGACGATGTTAGACAGGGAGTCTGAGCAGTACTTC.

This clonotype has a count of ten or more. This sequence joins TRBV12-3 or TRBV12-4 and TRBJ2-3; D is possibly TRBD1 (5 bases). The CDR3 contains 12 residues. V lost 6 bases and J 3 bases, leaving 7 bases between the germline ends. The CDR3 DNA sequence: TGTGCCAGCAGCAAGGGGACAGATACGCAGTATTTT. It specifies CASSKGTDTQYF.

This rearrangement joins TRBV11-2 to TRBJ2-7; 14 positions agree with TRBD2. The end of the DNA aligns better with TRBJ2-5, so the J call may be wrong. Germline V gene data show CDR1 as SGHAT and CDR2 as FQNNGV. The CDR3 has 16 residues. CDR3 nucleotide sequence: TGTGCCAGCAGCCGGTGGGGACTAGCGGGGGAAGAGACCCAGTACTTC. Encoded protein: CASSRWGLAGEETQYF.

The chain is built from TRBV7-8 and TRBJ1-1; possible D gene TRBD1, 6 bases. Germline assignment: CDR1 SGHVS and CDR2 FQNEAQ. The CDR3 is 15 residues long. Trimming pared 4 bases from V and 1 base from J, leaving 13 bases between. The CDR3 spells CASSYDRTANTEAFF. CDR3 DNA sequence: TGTGCCAGCAGCTACGACAGGACAGCGAACACTGAAGCTTTCTTT.

The CDR3 is CASRGDALEQYF. The CDR3 nucleotides read TGTGCCAGCAGGGGGGACGCACTGGAGCAGTACTTC. The rearrangement joins TRBV2 to TRBJ2-7; D may correspond to TRBD1 or TRBD2 (5 bases each). V was cut by 6 bases and J by 7 bases, with 13 bases left in between. CDR1 SNHLY and CDR2 FYNNEI come from the germline V gene. The CDR3 runs 12 residues.

The chain joins TRBV12-3 or TRBV12-4 to TRBJ1-5; TRBD1 matches at 10 bases. V was clipped by 5 bases and J by 1 base; unmatched bases: 8. The CDR3 is 17 amino acids. The CDR3 reads CASSPGTGDLSNQPQHF. CDR3 bases: TGTGCCAGCAGTCCCGGGACAGGGGATCTGAGCAATCAGCCCCAGCATTTT.

This CDR3 is CASKLEMGLNYGYTF. The CDR3 region has the DNA TGTGCCAGCAAATTGGAGATGGGACTTAACTATGGCTACACCTTC. V and J are TRBV2 and TRBJ1-2; weak D call: TRBD1 (5 bases). V lost 7 bases, J lost 1 base, and 16 bases lay in between. The CDR3 spans 15 residues. Germline-derived CDR1 and CDR2 are SNHLY and FYNNEI.